Listed below are T cell receptor beta chains from one sample, sequenced in a study of T-cell reconstitution after alpha-beta-depleted transplantation in children. TCRdb independently ran MiXCR on the PCR reads; one entry per CDR3 protein. This sample yields about 980,000 distinct CDR3 sequences, of which around 30% are seen a single time; under 30% belongs to the top ten. The sequenced sample was PBMCs, mostly from graft donor cells, obtained 360 days after TCRalphabeta/CD19-depleted stem cell transplant. The source is a boy in the first two years of life who had a stem cell transplant for SCID, so the T cells may come from the graft donor. The CDR3 runs from the conserved cysteine through the conserved F or W. D genes are given only for firm matches. The listing skips clone size in some rows; elsewhere it reads once, few, many or a size class.

j_gene: TRBJ2-5; v_gene: TRBV20-1; abundance: NA; d_gene: NA; CDR3nt: TGCAGTGCTTTGGGGGACTACCAAGAGACCCAGTACTTC; CDR3aa: CSALGDYQETQYF
j_gene: TRBJ2-3; v_gene: TRBV6-2/TRBV6-3; abundance: NA; d_gene: NA; CDR3nt: TGTGCCAGCAGCTACTCCCGACAGTCTTCTAGCACAGATACGCAGTATTTT; CDR3aa: CASSYSRQSSSTDTQYF
j_gene: TRBJ1-5; v_gene: TRBV12-3/TRBV12-4; abundance: NA; d_gene: NA; CDR3nt: TGTGCCAGCAGCCCCACAGGGAATGGACAGCCCCAGCATTTT; CDR3aa: CASSPTGNGQPQHF
j_gene: TRBJ1-6; v_gene: TRBV2; abundance: few; d_gene: NA; CDR3nt: TGTGCCAGCAGTTTGACACTGCCGGGGTCACCCCTCCACTTT; CDR3aa: CASSLTLPGSPLHF
j_gene: TRBJ1-1; v_gene: TRBV12-3/TRBV12-4; abundance: few; d_gene: NA; CDR3nt: TGTGCCAGCAGTTCAAGACATACCAACACTGAAGCTTTCTTT; CDR3aa: CASSSRHTNTEAFF
j_gene: TRBJ1-1; v_gene: TRBV5-1; abundance: NA; d_gene: NA; CDR3nt: TGCGCCAGCAGCCCCGACGGCACGAACACTGAAGCTTTCTTT; CDR3aa: CASSPDGTNTEAFF
j_gene: TRBJ2-5; v_gene: TRBV3-1; abundance: many; d_gene: NA; CDR3nt: TGTGCCAGCAGCCAAGGATTCGGGGTTAGGGGAGAGACCCAGTACTTC; CDR3aa: CASSQGFGVRGETQYF
j_gene: TRBJ2-3; v_gene: TRBV28; abundance: NA; d_gene: TRBD2; CDR3nt: TGTGCCAGCAGTCATAGCGGGGGGGAAGTCCGGGATACGCAGTATTTT; CDR3aa: CASSHSGGEVRDTQYF
j_gene: TRBJ2-3; v_gene: TRBV11-2; abundance: NA; d_gene: TRBD2; CDR3nt: TGTGCCAGCAGCCGAGGAGGACTAGCGGGGCCCACAGATACGCAGTATTTT; CDR3aa: CASSRGGLAGPTDTQYF
j_gene: TRBJ2-1; v_gene: TRBV6-1; abundance: few; d_gene: TRBD2; CDR3nt: TGTGCCAGCAGCCAAGGGACTAGCGAAGTGTATGGGGGTGAGCAGTTCTTC; CDR3aa: CASSQGTSEVYGGEQFF
j_gene: TRBJ2-1; v_gene: TRBV9; abundance: NA; d_gene: TRBD2; CDR3nt: TGTGCCAGCAGCTCCCAAGCGGGGGGCGTGAATGAGCAGTTCTTC; CDR3aa: CASSSQAGGVNEQFF
j_gene: TRBJ2-7; v_gene: TRBV29-1; abundance: few; d_gene: NA; CDR3nt: TGCAGCGTTGAAGATAACTTCTACGAGCAGTACTTC; CDR3aa: CSVEDNFYEQYF
j_gene: TRBJ1-1; v_gene: TRBV6-5; abundance: few; d_gene: NA; CDR3nt: TGTGCCAGCAGTAGGACGAAGAGTGCTTTCTTT; CDR3aa: CASSRTKSAFF
j_gene: TRBJ2-3; v_gene: TRBV2; abundance: NA; d_gene: NA; CDR3nt: TGTGCCAGCAGTGCTATTGGCGGCACAGATACGCAGTATTTT; CDR3aa: CASSAIGGTDTQYF
j_gene: TRBJ1-4; v_gene: TRBV5-1; abundance: few; d_gene: NA; CDR3nt: TGCGCCAGCAGCTTTCATGGTAATGAAAAACTGTTTTTT; CDR3aa: CASSFHGNEKLFF
j_gene: TRBJ2-5; v_gene: TRBV20-1; abundance: few; d_gene: NA; CDR3nt: TGCAGTGCTAAGAACCTCCGGACAGTCCAAGAGACCCAGTACTTC; CDR3aa: CSAKNLRTVQETQYF
j_gene: TRBJ2-5; v_gene: TRBV7-9; abundance: NA; d_gene: NA; CDR3nt: TGTGCCAGCAGCTTTGGACGCGGTCTTGAGACCCAGTACTTC; CDR3aa: CASSFGRGLETQYF
j_gene: TRBJ2-5; v_gene: TRBV4-3; abundance: many; d_gene: TRBD1; CDR3nt: TGCGCCAGCAGCCAGGGACAGCAAGAGACCCAGTACTTC; CDR3aa: CASSQGQQETQYF
j_gene: TRBJ1-2; v_gene: TRBV3-1; abundance: NA; d_gene: NA; CDR3nt: TGTGCCAGCAGCCAACCCACGGGGGGTAACTATGGCTACACCTTC; CDR3aa: CASSQPTGGNYGYTF